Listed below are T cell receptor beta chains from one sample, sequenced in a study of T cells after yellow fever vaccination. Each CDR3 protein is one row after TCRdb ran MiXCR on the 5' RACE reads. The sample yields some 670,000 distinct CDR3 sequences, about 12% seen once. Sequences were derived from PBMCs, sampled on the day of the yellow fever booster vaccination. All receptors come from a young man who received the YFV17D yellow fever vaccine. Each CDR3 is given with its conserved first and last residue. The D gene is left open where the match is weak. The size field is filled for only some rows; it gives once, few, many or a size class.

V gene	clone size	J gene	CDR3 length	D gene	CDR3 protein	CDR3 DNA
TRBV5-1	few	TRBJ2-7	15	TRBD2	CASRATSGSYYEQYF	TGCGCCAGCAGGGCTACTAGCGGGAGTTACTACGAGCAGTACTTC
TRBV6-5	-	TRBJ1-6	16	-	CASSYSQGRFNSPLHF	TGTGCCAGCAGTTACTCTCAGGGACGGTTTAATTCACCCCTCCACTTT
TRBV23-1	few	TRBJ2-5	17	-	CASSRTRRRKTPETQYF	TGCGCCAGCAGTCGGACCAGACGAAGGAAAACTCCAGAGACCCAGTACTTC
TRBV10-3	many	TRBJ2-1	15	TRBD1	CAIKTDRGERNEQFF	TGTGCCATCAAGACGGACAGGGGAGAGAGGAATGAGCAGTTCTTC
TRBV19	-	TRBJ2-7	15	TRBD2	CASSRDRGGRVEQYF	TGTGCCAGTAGCCGAGACCGCGGCGGGAGGGTCGAGCAGTACTTC
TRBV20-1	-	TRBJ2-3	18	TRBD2	CSARDPGRLAGAGDTQYF	TGCAGTGCTAGAGATCCGGGCAGACTAGCGGGAGCTGGAGATACGCAGTATTTT
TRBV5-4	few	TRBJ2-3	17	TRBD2	CASSLAGLAGGSDTQYF	TGTGCCAGCAGCTTGGCCGGGCTAGCGGGAGGATCCGATACGCAGTATTTT
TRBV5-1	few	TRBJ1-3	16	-	CASSRGGPGSGNTIYF	TGCGCCAGCAGCCGGGGGGGGCCCGGGTCTGGAAACACCATATATTTT
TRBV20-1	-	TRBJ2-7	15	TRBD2	CSAAIAGGSSYEQYF	TGCAGTGCTGCAATAGCGGGAGGGAGCTCCTACGAGCAGTACTTC
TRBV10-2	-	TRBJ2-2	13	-	CASFGDNTGELFF	TGCGCCAGTTTCGGCGATAACACCGGGGAGCTGTTTTTT
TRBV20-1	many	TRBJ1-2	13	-	CSATDGLGDGYTF	TGCAGTGCTACGGACGGGCTTGGGGATGGCTACACCTTC
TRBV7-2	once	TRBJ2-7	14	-	CASSLAQGPGIEYF	TGTGCCAGCAGCTTAGCCCAGGGACCTGGAATAGAGTACTTC
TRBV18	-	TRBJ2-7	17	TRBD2	CASSGVAGETNSYEQYF	TGTGCCAGCTCCGGAGTAGCGGGAGAGACTAACTCCTACGAGCAGTACTTC
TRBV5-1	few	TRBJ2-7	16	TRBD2	CASSRRTSGSGDEQYF	TGCGCCAGCAGCCGTAGGACTAGCGGGAGTGGCGACGAGCAGTACTTC